This record covers a single T cell receptor (beta chain). A read error may produce the germline difference seen at one junction end. This specimen belongs to a study of Graves' ophthalmopathy and Graves' hyperthyroidism. For repertoire sequencing, the TCR beta CDR3 regions were amplified from RNA transcripts. The library came from an HTBI-primed first-round RT-PCR and a second-round multiplex PCR. TCRdb passed the multiplex PCR reads through MiXCR, listing each CDR3 protein once. The sample lists about 400,000 distinct CDR3 sequences, more than 20% occurring once. CDR1 is SGHAT, CDR2 FQNNGV, per germline. The CDR3 is made up of 17 amino acids.

J is TRBJ2-2 and V is TRBV11-2; 8 bases agree with TRBD2. The source of this sequence is a woman younger than 35 with stable Graves' hyperthyroidism. Sequencing was carried out using peripheral blood. The DNA of the CDR3 is TGTGCCAGCAGCCGCGGGGTCGGGACTAGGCTTTCCGGGGAGCTGTCTTTT. Translated, it gives CASSRGVGTRLSGELSF.